The clone carrying this T cell receptor beta chain has more than one count but fewer than ten. The antigen is undetermined. The TCR beta cDNA libraries contained unique molecular identifiers. A single record per CDR3 protein comes from TCRdb applying MiXCR to the PCR reads. The sample contains a few hundred thousand distinct CDR3 sequences, about 38% of which appear only once. These data originate in a study of post-analysis software for immune sequencing data. Study-level points and caveats: Patients showed TRBV5-6, TRBV5-1 and TRBV20-1 among five TRBV segments more frequent than in controls.

The ends lost 5 bases at V and 5 bases at J; junction bases unmatched: 8. The CDR3 is 15 residues long. This rearrangement joins TRBV12-3 or TRBV12-4 to TRBJ2-7; 11 nucleotides match TRBD2. The sequence derives from a girl under 18 with multiple sclerosis. The sample comprised blood. The CDR3 reads CASSHIAGGTHEQYF. For the CDR3, the DNA is TGTGCCAGCAGTCACATAGCGGGAGGGACCCACGAGCAGTACTTC.